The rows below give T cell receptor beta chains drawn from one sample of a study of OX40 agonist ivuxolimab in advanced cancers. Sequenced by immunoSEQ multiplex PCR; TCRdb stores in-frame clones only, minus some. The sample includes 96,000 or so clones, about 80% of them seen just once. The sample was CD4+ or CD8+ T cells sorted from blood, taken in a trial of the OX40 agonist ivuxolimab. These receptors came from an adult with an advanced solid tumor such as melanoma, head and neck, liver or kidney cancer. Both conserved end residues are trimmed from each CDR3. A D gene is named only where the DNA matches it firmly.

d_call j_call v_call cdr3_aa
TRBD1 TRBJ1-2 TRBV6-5 ASSSRRQGGNYGYT
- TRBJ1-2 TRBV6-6 ASSTDRSYGYT
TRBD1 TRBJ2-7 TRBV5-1 ASSFHILDRAYEQY
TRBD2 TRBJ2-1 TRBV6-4 ASSDGGRGPYNEQF
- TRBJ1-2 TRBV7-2 ASSLRRGDGYT
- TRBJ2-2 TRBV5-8 ASSLPGEDTGELF
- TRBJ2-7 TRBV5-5 ASSLEAGQFYEQY
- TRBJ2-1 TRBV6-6 ASSYSSLRNEQF
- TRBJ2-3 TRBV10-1 ASSEKGGSTDTQY
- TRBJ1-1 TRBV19 ASSLGGPNTEAF
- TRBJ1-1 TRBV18 ASSPSGQPNTEAF
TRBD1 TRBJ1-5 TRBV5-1 ASSVGTGGSNQPQH
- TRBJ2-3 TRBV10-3 AISEGGTPSTDTQY
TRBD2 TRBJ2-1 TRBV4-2 ASSQGDGERGYNEQF
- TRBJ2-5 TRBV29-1 SVDKAGQETQY
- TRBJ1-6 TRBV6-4 ASSDVAFNSPLH
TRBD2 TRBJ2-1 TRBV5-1 ASSGRTSGSLGEQF
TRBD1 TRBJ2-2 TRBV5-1 ASSLWTGGNTGELF
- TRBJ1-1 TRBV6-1 ASSEALPGELNTEAF
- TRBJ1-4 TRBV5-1 ASSSGGPGEKLF
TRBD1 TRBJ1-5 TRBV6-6 ASSRGGDQPQH
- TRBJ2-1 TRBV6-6 ASRATQGRNEQF
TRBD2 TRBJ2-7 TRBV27 ASSLWGGPGRPSYEQY
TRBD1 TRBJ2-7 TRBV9 ASSGTGSYEQY
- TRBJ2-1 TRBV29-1 SGGPNKGNEQF
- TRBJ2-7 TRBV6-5 ASSYPGRDEQY
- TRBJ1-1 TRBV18 ASSPRGEGRGLNTEAF
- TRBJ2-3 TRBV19 ASSIVSRDADTQY
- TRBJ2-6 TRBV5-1 ASSLITASSGANVLT
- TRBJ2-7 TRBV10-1 ASSVGGGTYEQY
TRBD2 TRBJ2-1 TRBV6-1 ASSALAGEQQF
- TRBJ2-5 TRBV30 ACLQETQY
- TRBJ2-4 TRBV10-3 ATRTADIQY
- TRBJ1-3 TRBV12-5 ASGLVAGPTSGNTIY
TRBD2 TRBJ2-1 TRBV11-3 ASSFASGGQDEQF
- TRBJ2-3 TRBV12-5 ASGLVSADTQY
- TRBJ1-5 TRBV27 ASSGGQTNQPQH
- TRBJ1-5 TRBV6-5 ASSYRGDSNQPQH
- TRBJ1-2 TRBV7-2 ASSLRGSGAYGYT
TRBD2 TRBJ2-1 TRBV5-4 ASSLAPGLAGLNEQF
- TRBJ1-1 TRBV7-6 ASSLGPGAF
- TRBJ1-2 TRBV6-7 ASSRGGDGYT
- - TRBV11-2 ASSFAGAAYEQY
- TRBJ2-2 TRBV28 ASIGVGTTNTGELF
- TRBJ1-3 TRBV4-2 ASSQDSAGNTIY
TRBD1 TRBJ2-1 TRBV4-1 ASSQSTGGGYNEQF